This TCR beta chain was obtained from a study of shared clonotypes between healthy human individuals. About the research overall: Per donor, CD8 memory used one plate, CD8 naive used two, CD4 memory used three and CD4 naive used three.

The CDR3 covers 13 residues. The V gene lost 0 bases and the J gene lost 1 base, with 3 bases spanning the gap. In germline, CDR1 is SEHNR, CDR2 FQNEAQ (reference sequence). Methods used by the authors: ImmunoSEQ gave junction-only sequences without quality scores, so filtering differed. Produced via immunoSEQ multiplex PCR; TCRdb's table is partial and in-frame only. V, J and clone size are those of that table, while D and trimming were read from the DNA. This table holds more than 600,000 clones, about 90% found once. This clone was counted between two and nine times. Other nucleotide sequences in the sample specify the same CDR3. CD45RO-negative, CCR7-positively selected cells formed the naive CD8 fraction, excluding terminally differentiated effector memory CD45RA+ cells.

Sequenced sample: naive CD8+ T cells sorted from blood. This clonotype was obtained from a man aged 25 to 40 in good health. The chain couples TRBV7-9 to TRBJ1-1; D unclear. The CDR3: CASSLAGNTEAFF. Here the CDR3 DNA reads TGTGCCAGCAGCTTAGCCGGGAACACTGAAGCTTTCTTT. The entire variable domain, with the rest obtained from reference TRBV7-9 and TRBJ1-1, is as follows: DTGVSQNPRHKITKRGQNVTFRCDPISEHNRLYWYRQTLGQGPEFLTYFQNEAQLEKSRLLSDRFSAERPKGSFSTLEIQRTEQGDSAMYLCASSLAGNTEAFFGQGTRLTVV.